The rows below give T cell receptor beta chains drawn from one sample of a study of cytomegalovirus exposure and HLA in healthy donors. Sequencing used immunoSEQ multiplex PCR; TCRdb keeps in-frame clones, though not all of them. This table has fewer than 250,000 clones, approximately 80% appearing once. Sequenced: PBMCs. The source of these receptors is a man aged 35-49 years in good health and CMV-seropositive. Each CDR3 is given with its conserved first and last residue. A D gene is named only where the DNA matches it firmly. Some rows have no size entry. The others give once, few or many, or a class for an expanded clone.

abundance: few; v_gene: TRBV25-1; j_gene: TRBJ1-1; d_gene: NA; CDR3nt: TGTGCCAGCAGTGAATTGCTGGGGGCAGCTGAAGCTTTCTTT; CDR3aa: CASSELLGAAEAFF
abundance: NA; v_gene: TRBV5-1; j_gene: TRBJ2-1; d_gene: TRBD2; CDR3nt: TGCGCCAGCAGACAAGCGGGGGGGGGCTCCTACAATGAGCAGTTCTTC; CDR3aa: CASRQAGGGSYNEQFF
abundance: once; v_gene: TRBV7-9; j_gene: TRBJ2-3; d_gene: NA; CDR3nt: TGTGCCAGCAGCCCGTTGGCTAGCACAGATACGCAGTATTTT; CDR3aa: CASSPLASTDTQYF
abundance: NA; v_gene: TRBV11-3; j_gene: TRBJ2-7; d_gene: NA; CDR3nt: TGTGCCAGCAGCTTATATCAAAGTCCTATCTACGAGCAGTACTTC; CDR3aa: CASSLYQSPIYEQYF
abundance: NA; v_gene: TRBV7-2; j_gene: TRBJ2-3; d_gene: NA; CDR3nt: TGTGCCAGCAGCCTCCAGGGTGCGAATACGCAGTATTTT; CDR3aa: CASSLQGANTQYF
abundance: NA; v_gene: TRBV29-1; j_gene: TRBJ2-2; d_gene: TRBD2; CDR3nt: TGCAGCGTTGAAACTAGCGGAATCACCGGGGAGCTGTTTTTT; CDR3aa: CSVETSGITGELFF
abundance: NA; v_gene: TRBV5-1; j_gene: TRBJ2-7; d_gene: NA; CDR3nt: TGCGCCAGCGCCACCCTTGCGGGAACCGAGCAGTACTTC; CDR3aa: CASATLAGTEQYF
abundance: few; v_gene: TRBV6-1; j_gene: TRBJ2-7; d_gene: NA; CDR3nt: TGTGCCAGCAGTGATAACTACGAGCAGTACTTC; CDR3aa: CASSDNYEQYF
abundance: NA; v_gene: TRBV5-1; j_gene: TRBJ2-5; d_gene: NA; CDR3nt: TGCGCCAGCAGCTTGGGACAGTTTGCGGAGACCCAGTACTTC; CDR3aa: CASSLGQFAETQYF
abundance: few; v_gene: TRBV7-8; j_gene: TRBJ2-1; d_gene: TRBD2; CDR3nt: TGTGCCAGCAGCCCAGGACTAGCGGGAGGGCCAGTATCCTACAATGAGCAGTTCTTC; CDR3aa: CASSPGLAGGPVSYNEQFF
abundance: NA; v_gene: TRBV7-9; j_gene: TRBJ2-2; d_gene: TRBD2; CDR3nt: TGTGCCAGCAGCCCCCTTCGGGCTAGCGGGGGCCCCGGGGAGCTGTTTTTT; CDR3aa: CASSPLRASGGPGELFF
abundance: once; v_gene: TRBV5-4; j_gene: TRBJ2-2; d_gene: TRBD2; CDR3nt: TGTGCCAGCAGCAGCGGACTAGCGGGGGGGAGGAACACCGGGGAGCTGTTTTTT; CDR3aa: CASSSGLAGGRNTGELFF
abundance: NA; v_gene: TRBV5-1; j_gene: TRBJ2-1; d_gene: NA; CDR3nt: TGCGCCAGCAGCCCCCCGGACAGAAACAATGAGCAGTTCTTC; CDR3aa: CASSPPDRNNEQFF
abundance: NA; v_gene: TRBV7-2; j_gene: TRBJ1-2; d_gene: NA; CDR3nt: TGTGCCTGCAACAGACCCTTAAACTATGGCTACACCTTC; CDR3aa: CACNRPLNYGYTF
abundance: once; v_gene: TRBV10-3; j_gene: TRBJ2-7; d_gene: NA; CDR3nt: TGTGCCATCAGTGAGTCGACAGGCACCGGGTACTTC; CDR3aa: CAISESTGTGYF
abundance: NA; v_gene: TRBV7-9; j_gene: TRBJ1-4; d_gene: TRBD1; CDR3nt: TGTGCCAGCAGCAGAGGGACAGCAACTAATGAAAAACTGTTTTTT; CDR3aa: CASSRGTATNEKLFF
abundance: few; v_gene: TRBV6-1; j_gene: TRBJ1-6; d_gene: NA; CDR3nt: TGTGCCAGCAGTGAACAACAGGGAGTGCGCCATTCACCCCTCCACTTT; CDR3aa: CASSEQQGVRHSPLHF
abundance: NA; v_gene: TRBV7-2; j_gene: TRBJ2-2; d_gene: TRBD2; CDR3nt: TGTGCCAGCAGCTTGAGCGGGGGGGCCACCGGGGAGCTGTTTTTT; CDR3aa: CASSLSGGATGELFF
abundance: NA; v_gene: TRBV5-1; j_gene: TRBJ1-4; d_gene: TRBD1; CDR3nt: TGCGCCAGCAGCTTGGGGGACAGGGAGGACGAAAAACTGTTTTTT; CDR3aa: CASSLGDREDEKLFF
abundance: few; v_gene: TRBV27; j_gene: TRBJ1-6; d_gene: NA; CDR3nt: TGTGCCAGCGCTGCTAGGGGGGGTATGAGGAGTCTGACCAGTTCACCCCTCCACTTT; CDR3aa: CASAARGGMRSLTSSPLHF
abundance: NA; v_gene: TRBV6-1; j_gene: TRBJ2-5; d_gene: NA; CDR3nt: TGTGCCAGCAGTGGGGGAACTGGGCAGGGACAAGAGACCCAGTACTTC; CDR3aa: CASSGGTGQGQETQYF
abundance: NA; v_gene: TRBV4-1; j_gene: TRBJ2-2; d_gene: TRBD2; CDR3nt: TGCGCCAGCAGCCATCGGACTAGCGGGAGGGCCTTATCATCCGGGGAGCTGTTTTTT; CDR3aa: CASSHRTSGRALSSGELFF
abundance: few; v_gene: TRBV5-1; j_gene: TRBJ1-4; d_gene: TRBD1; CDR3nt: TGCGCCAGCAGCGGGATGGACAGGGCTAATGAAAAACTGTTTTTT; CDR3aa: CASSGMDRANEKLFF
abundance: NA; v_gene: TRBV4-1; j_gene: TRBJ2-1; d_gene: TRBD2; CDR3nt: TGCGCCAGCAGCCAAGATCCGAGCGGGACCTACAATGAGCAGTTCTTC; CDR3aa: CASSQDPSGTYNEQFF
abundance: NA; v_gene: TRBV15; j_gene: TRBJ1-2; d_gene: NA; CDR3nt: TGTGCCACCAGCAGAGATAGTCAGGGCTCTGGCTACACCTTC; CDR3aa: CATSRDSQGSGYTF
abundance: NA; v_gene: TRBV7-9; j_gene: TRBJ1-1; d_gene: NA; CDR3nt: TGTGCCAGCAGCATACTAGGTGACACTGAAGCTTTCTTT; CDR3aa: CASSILGDTEAFF
abundance: NA; v_gene: TRBV23-1; j_gene: TRBJ2-7; d_gene: NA; CDR3nt: TGCGCCAGCAGTCAATCGAACATCTACGAGCAGTACTTC; CDR3aa: CASSQSNIYEQYF
abundance: few; v_gene: TRBV29-1; j_gene: TRBJ1-1; d_gene: NA; CDR3nt: TGCAGCGTTTTGGGAGGGAACACTGAAGCTTTCTTT; CDR3aa: CSVLGGNTEAFF
abundance: few; v_gene: TRBV6-1; j_gene: TRBJ1-3; d_gene: NA; CDR3nt: TGTGCCAGCAGTGAAGCTCCCCCCGGGAGGGCACGGGGAAACACCATATATTTT; CDR3aa: CASSEAPPGRARGNTIYF
abundance: NA; v_gene: TRBV18; j_gene: TRBJ2-7; d_gene: NA; CDR3nt: TGTGCCAGCTCCTCCTGGGAACGGCAGGGCCGTTACGAGCAGTACTTC; CDR3aa: CASSSWERQGRYEQYF
abundance: NA; v_gene: TRBV14; j_gene: TRBJ2-2; d_gene: TRBD2; CDR3nt: TGTGCCAGCAGCCCAAGACGTCCCACAAGTCTAGCGGGAGTGAAGACCGGGGAGCTGTTTTTT; CDR3aa: CASSPRRPTSLAGVKTGELFF
abundance: few; v_gene: TRBV7-3; j_gene: TRBJ1-1; d_gene: NA; CDR3nt: TGTGCCAGCAGCGAACACCTTGGCACTGAAGCTTTCTTT; CDR3aa: CASSEHLGTEAFF
abundance: NA; v_gene: TRBV7-3; j_gene: TRBJ2-5; d_gene: NA; CDR3nt: TGTGCCAGCAGCGGTAACCCAGGGGAGACCCAGTACTTC; CDR3aa: CASSGNPGETQYF
abundance: NA; v_gene: TRBV4-1; j_gene: TRBJ2-3; d_gene: TRBD2; CDR3nt: TGCGCCAGCAGCCAGGGACTAGCGGGGGGGAACACAGATACGCAGTATTTT; CDR3aa: CASSQGLAGGNTDTQYF
abundance: NA; v_gene: TRBV6-6; j_gene: TRBJ2-4; d_gene: TRBD1; CDR3nt: TGTGCCAGCAGTCGAGGGGGCCTAGCCAAAAACATTCAGTACTTC; CDR3aa: CASSRGGLAKNIQYF
abundance: NA; v_gene: TRBV7-3; j_gene: TRBJ2-1; d_gene: TRBD2; CDR3nt: TGTGCCAGCAGCGCGGGACTAGCGGGGGCCTCAGAGCAGTTCTTC; CDR3aa: CASSAGLAGASEQFF
abundance: NA; v_gene: TRBV7-9; j_gene: TRBJ1-1; d_gene: NA; CDR3nt: TGTGCCAGCGCGGGAAGGGGGAACACTGAAGCTTTCTTT; CDR3aa: CASAGRGNTEAFF
abundance: NA; v_gene: TRBV13; j_gene: TRBJ2-1; d_gene: TRBD1; CDR3nt: TGTGCTGCCTCGACAGGGTGGGGTGAGCAGTTCTTC; CDR3aa: CAASTGWGEQFF
abundance: NA; v_gene: TRBV4-1; j_gene: TRBJ2-2; d_gene: NA; CDR3nt: TGCGCCAGCAGACAAGCAGGGGCCGTAACCGGGGAGCTGTTTTTT; CDR3aa: CASRQAGAVTGELFF